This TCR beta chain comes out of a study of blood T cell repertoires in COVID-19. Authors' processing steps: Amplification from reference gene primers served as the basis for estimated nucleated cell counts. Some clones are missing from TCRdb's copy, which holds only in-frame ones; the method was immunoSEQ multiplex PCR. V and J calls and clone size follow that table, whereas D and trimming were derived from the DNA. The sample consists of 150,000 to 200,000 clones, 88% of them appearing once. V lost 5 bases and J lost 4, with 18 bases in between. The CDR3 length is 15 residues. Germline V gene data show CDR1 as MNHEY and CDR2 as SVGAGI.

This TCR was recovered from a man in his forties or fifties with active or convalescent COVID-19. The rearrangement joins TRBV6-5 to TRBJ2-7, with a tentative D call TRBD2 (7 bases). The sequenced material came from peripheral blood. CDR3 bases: TGTGCCAGCAGTCTAGATCGGGGGGCCCCTTACGAGCAGTACTTC. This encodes CASSLDRGAPYEQYF.